This entry is about one TCR beta chain. The antigen is not known. Following a re-call of the 5' RACE reads, TCRdb has one entry per CDR3 protein and lacks DNA. The sample totals about 410,000 distinct CDR3 sequences; its top ten clones hold about 11%. This sample was included in a study of T cells expressing NK-cell markers. Study in general: Researchers got TCR beta repertoires out of sorted CD3+CD56+NKG2C+, CD3+CD56+NKG2C- and CD3+CD56-NKG2C+ T cells. Among the eight sequenced donors, seven tested HCMV-seropositive and one tested seronegative. Study conclusions and caveats: HCMV specificity of expanded NKG2C+ T cell clones remained unclear. Roughly 1.0-8% of CD8+ T cells in six or seven donors belonged to dominant NKG2C+ clonotypes.

This CDR3 is 19 amino acids long. Looked up from germline, CDR1 is SEHNR and CDR2 is FQNEAQ (reference sequence). The TCR sequence derives from a woman aged 50 to 65 in good health. The specimen sequenced was blood T cells: a sorted CD56 or NKG2C T cell subset, CD4+ or CD8+ T cells, or bulk PBMC T cells (not recorded which). This rearrangement joins TRBV7-9 to TRBJ2-7; the D call from TCRdb, TRBD1, cannot be confirmed without DNA. CDR3 sequence reads: CASSRRAGQGSGASYEQYF.